The clone carrying this TCR beta chain was recorded only once. Antigen unknown. The data originate from a study of a mutant IDH1 vaccine in newly diagnosed glioma. Background on the study: Of the patients given treatment, around 62% were male and roughly 38% were female, and a mean age of about 44 years was recorded.

Described time point: week 11, during vaccination. One vaccine dose held 300 ug of mutant IDH1 20-mer peptide and came with topical imiquimod. CDR1 is LNHDA and CDR2 is SQIVND in the germline V gene (reference sequence). The V end was cut by 3 bases, the J end by 2 bases, with 10 bases between. The CDR3 covers 14 residues. Using immunoSEQ multiplex PCR, the repertoire was profiled, and TCRdb retains in-frame clones only, with some absent. The table lists roughly 60,000 clones, more than 80% of them singletons. The TCR originated in a man aged 25-45 years with glioma. V is TRBV19 and J is TRBJ1-1; D might be TRBD1 (5 bases). The sample in question was PBMCs, obtained from a glioma patient whose treatment included an IDH1 peptide vaccine. The CDR3: CASSIPGQNTEAFF. CDR3 nucleotide sequence: TGTGCCAGTAGTATCCCGGGGCAAAACACTGAAGCTTTCTTT.